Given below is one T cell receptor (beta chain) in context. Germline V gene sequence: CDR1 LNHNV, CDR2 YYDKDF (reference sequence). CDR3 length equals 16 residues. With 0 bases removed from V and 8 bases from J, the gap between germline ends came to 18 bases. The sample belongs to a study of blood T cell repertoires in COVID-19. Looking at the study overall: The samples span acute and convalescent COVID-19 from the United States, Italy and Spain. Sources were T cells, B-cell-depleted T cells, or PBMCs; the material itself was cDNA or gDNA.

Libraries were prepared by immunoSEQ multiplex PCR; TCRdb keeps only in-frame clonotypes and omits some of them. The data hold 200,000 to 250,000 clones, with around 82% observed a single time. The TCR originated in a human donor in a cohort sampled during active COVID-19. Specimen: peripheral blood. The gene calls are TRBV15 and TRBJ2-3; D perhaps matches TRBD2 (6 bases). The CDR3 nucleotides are TGTGCCACCAGCAGAGATCAGGCGGGGTTGGGTGGTACGCAGTATTTT. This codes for CATSRDQAGLGGTQYF.